This TCR beta chain originates from a study of cytomegalovirus exposure and HLA in healthy donors (dated by TCRdb to about 2017). With respect to the entire study: According to an earlier analysis of around 600 of the donors, about 179 million T cells yielded 117 million unique TCR beta sequences and more than 250 Gb of sequence data. An early release that covered around 590 HLA-typed donors contained 250 to 350 gigabases of sequencing data and some 87 million unique TCR sequences. Of the 300 to 450 genotyped donors, roughly 85% fell in the genetic ancestry cluster associated with self-reported Caucasian donors. The aim of the study was to test whether cataloging public T cell receptors could identify signatures of past pathogen exposure. Using immunosequencing, the study profiled T cell repertoires from some 670 subjects and related those repertoires to cytomegalovirus serostatus. In addition to the first cohort of roughly 670 subjects, a separate validation cohort of about 120 different subjects was used. High-throughput TCR immunosequencing, statistical association of individual TCRs with disease status, and machine learning were combined to predict cytomegalovirus infection status. In a later analysis, previously published TCR beta repertoires from hundreds of donors were re-analyzed and high-resolution HLA genotyping was added so that TCR occurrence patterns could be studied. Rather than drawing on any new phenotypic data, the later analysis identified candidate immune exposures from TCR beta sequences and the way those sequences occurred across donors. An earlier analysis of 587 of the donors applied high-throughput TCR beta sequencing to assess whether each TCR beta V gene segment acted as functional or pseudogenic. Donor age, sex, ethnicity and CMV serostatus were compiled together with the repertoire data. Genome-wide SNP genotypes for about 65% of the 666 donors were used in a later genetic analysis, which treated that subset as a discovery cohort. All discovery cohort repertoires had been generated using a single sequencing platform. HLA typing included class I and class II loci at four-digit resolution. The number of typed donors differed by locus: roughly 629-630 for A, B, C, DRB1 and DQB1; approximately 540 for DQA1; 606 for DPA1; and about 450 for DPB1. Because of strong linkage in the cohort, roughly five DR-DQ haplotypes were treated as single units for association and clustering. Across under 500 genotyped donors of the cohort, an average of roughly 250,000 unique TCR beta nucleotide sequences per donor were sequenced, and roughly 18% of those sequences were non-productive. On the study overall, not on this receptor specifically: An association between a missense DCLRE1C variant and V-gene and J-gene trimming of TCR beta chains was found in a later genetic analysis and replicated in an independent cohort. Compared with equally common non-associated chains, HLA-associated TCR beta chains in a later analysis were more clonally expanded and had lower generation probabilities. According to a later analysis, parvovirus B19, influenza, CMV and Epstein-Barr virus appeared linked to several top co-occurrence clusters. In vitro tests confirmed that a few of the cytomegalovirus-associated TCR beta chains recognize cytomegalovirus antigens. A cluster of highly shared sequence variants was judged likely to represent a technical artifact of the sequencing pipeline. Because counts were too low, roughly 18 rarely observed V segments, including chromosome 9 orphons, were left out of the earlier analysis of about 620 of the donors. Strong co-occurrence of HLA alleles, especially DR and DQ, made assigning TCR associations to individual alleles difficult. Only TCR beta chains were sequenced in this cohort, and the absence of alpha or paired-chain data limited detectable features. The only immune exposure information available for the cohort was CMV serostatus. A later analysis found that most CMV-associated TCR beta chains appeared HLA-restricted, with HLA associations seemingly driven largely by CMV exposure. A further reported finding was that TCR beta sequences accurately predicted the HLA-A and HLA-B alleles for most subjects in the first cohort. The authors suggested that the approach could potentially be extended to other disease states and immunological phenotypes. In a later analysis, TCR association rates were found to vary across HLA loci, with the most associated TCRs seen for DRB1 alleles and the fewest for HLA-C alleles. Because the 87-base-pair reads could not distinguish some IMGT-functional V segments, including TRBV6-2 and TRBV6-3, those segments were excluded. Because some donors lacked HLA typing at each locus, the association tests relied only on the typed subset. The classifier was reported to diagnose cytomegalovirus status with high specificity and sensitivity in both the original and validation cohorts. Compared with the approximately 710-donor mean, donors in an Asian-associated ancestry cluster had fewer N-insertions in productive TCRs, according to a later genetic analysis. In the study, some 180 TCR beta chains were listed as associated with cytomegalovirus. A later analysis associated roughly 17,000 TCR beta sequences with specific HLA alleles at a false discovery rate of 0.05. In an earlier analysis of approximately 590 of the donors, most TCR beta V segments were observed in productive rearrangements about 87% or about 30% of the time, broadly matching IMGT annotations. Most TCR sequences were seen in very few donors, while some public TCRs were found in many individuals. The presence/absence analyses assumed that sequencing depth was roughly uniform across donors, and that assumption may not be true. Correlated functional status among segregating V segments might be attributable to linkage disequilibrium, but an unknown experimental factor could not be ruled out.

Note on this clone: What this receptor recognizes is not known. No per-base quality is available; no much larger clone lies one base away.

CDR1 and CDR2, looked up from the germline V gene (reference sequence), are LNHNV and YYDKDF. Relative to germline, V is missing 0 bases and J is missing 0 bases, with 2 bases of the junction outside any gene match. The CDR3 contains 16 residues, cysteine and phenylalanine counted. The retained sequence is limited to the CDR3, 48 bases, with the frame set at the first base. The cohort consisted of fewer than 700 healthy bone marrow donors. At the time of sampling, all cohort members were nominally healthy, though unrecorded immune exposures were likely present. The donor was CMV seronegative and belonged to the group of 320 or so seronegative cohort members. A peripheral blood sample was provided by each donor, and peripheral blood mononuclear cells were used for TCR beta sequencing. Genomic DNA extraction from the blood cell samples was performed with the Qiagen DNeasy Blood Extraction Kit. Receptors were amplified or captured by the immunoSEQ multiplex PCR assay. For the multiplex PCR, a mixture combining 60 forward primers for TCR Vbeta segments and 13 reverse primers for TCR Jbeta segments was used. The CDR3 region of rearranged TCR beta genes was amplified from genomic DNA with a multiplex PCR assay. Amplified TCR beta libraries were sequenced as 87-base-pair reads on the Illumina HiSeq System. In the authors' own workflow: Across the 600 to 700 repertoires, a later analysis counted roughly 84 million unique TCR beta chains, approximately 10 million of which were shared by at least two donors. Raw reads were error-corrected and collapsed into unique sequences by a nearest-neighbor algorithm in which closely related sequences were merged to remove PCR and sequencing errors. CDR3 sequences were aligned to IMGT reference sequences to assign V, D and J gene segments. For a sequence to be retained, a match of at least six nucleotides was required to both a V gene segment and a J gene segment. A rearrangement was called productive if the CDR3 had no stop codons and remained in frame with V and J, and every other rearrangement was called non-productive. Following IMGT convention, CDR3 was defined as the stretch from the second conserved V-encoded cysteine to the conserved J-encoded phenylalanine. In an earlier analysis of around 540 of the donors, sequences lacking an unambiguous match to a single V gene segment were excluded. In an earlier analysis of around 590 of the donors, a V segment was called functional when productive rearrangements were above 56.7%, and segregating when the standard deviation between donors exceeded 5%. A statistical classification framework was built for diagnosing cytomegalovirus status from the catalog of TCR beta chain sequences. V and J gene assignment, in a later analysis, came from comparing TCR nucleotide sequences with IMGT/GENE-DB human TR gene sequences. Using the TCRdist pipeline, a later analysis assigned CDR3 sequences along with most-parsimonious VDJ recombination scenarios. In a later analysis, every TCR beta chain was defined by the combination of its CDR3 amino acid sequence and its V-gene family, and reads without a unique V-gene family were dropped. In a later analysis, fewer than 600 highly shared, low-generation-probability nucleotide sequences were removed to address suspected cross-contamination and a sequencing artifact. For each public chain, a later analysis derived a clonal expansion index from normalized ranks of inferred template counts within each repertoire. A later analysis computed generation probabilities with a VDJ recombination model fitted to out-of-frame rearrangements, and checked the results against IGoR. In a later analysis, hypergeometric tests were used to score TCR-TCR, TCR-HLA and TCR-CMV co-occurrence, with a repertoire-size bias correction applied to TCR pairs. A later analysis estimated false discovery rates by permuting HLA or CMV assignments 20 times. In a later analysis, co-occurring TCRs were grouped with DBSCAN, and TCRdist sequence similarity was added when clustering was performed within HLA-allele-positive subsets. For co-occurrence clustering, repertoires with fewer than 30,000 or more than 120,000 public chains were excluded, along with a handful of repertoires with anomalous nucleotide sharing. TCRdb retrieved this table from immuneACCESS and kept in-frame rearrangements only. Not all clones are present; in checked studies, unresolved V genes account for under half, and no reason is known for the remainder. The D gene and trimming were derived from the DNA, and the V and J assignments and clone size from that table. The sample records roughly 200,000 clones, around 74% of which are singletons. The ten biggest clones cover 2.9% of the sample.

The sample comprised PBMCs. The V and J segments used are TRBV15 and TRBJ2-7, and TRBD2 matches 10 of the central bases. This TCR was recovered from a male donor in good health and CMV-seronegative. The CDR3 reads CATSRDASGSSYEQYF. The DNA is TGTGCCACCAGCAGAGACGCTAGCGGGAGCTCCTACGAGCAGTACTTC.